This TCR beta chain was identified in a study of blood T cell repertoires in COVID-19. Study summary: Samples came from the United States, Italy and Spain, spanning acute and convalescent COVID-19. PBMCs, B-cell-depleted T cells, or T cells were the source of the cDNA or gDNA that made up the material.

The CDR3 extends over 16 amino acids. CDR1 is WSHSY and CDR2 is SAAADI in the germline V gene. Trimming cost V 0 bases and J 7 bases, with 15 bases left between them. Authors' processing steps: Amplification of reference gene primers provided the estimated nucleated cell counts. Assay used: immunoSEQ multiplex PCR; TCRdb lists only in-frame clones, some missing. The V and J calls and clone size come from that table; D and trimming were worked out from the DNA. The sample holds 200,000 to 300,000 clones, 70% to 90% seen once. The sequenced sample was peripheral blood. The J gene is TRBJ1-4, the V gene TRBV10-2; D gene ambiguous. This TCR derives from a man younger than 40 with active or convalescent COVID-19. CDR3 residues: CASSESTRAEGEKLFF. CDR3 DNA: TGCGCCAGCAGTGAGTCGACTCGGGCAGAGGGTGAAAAACTGTTTTTT.